The rows below give T cell receptor beta chains drawn from one sample of a study of blood T cell repertoires in COVID-19. This table comes from immunoSEQ multiplex PCR, and its TCRdb copy is limited to in-frame clones, with some not included. The profile shows 150,000 to 200,000 clones, approximately 87% of them singletons. Sequenced: peripheral blood. These receptors all come from a young man with active or convalescent COVID-19. The CDR3 runs from the conserved cysteine through the conserved F or W. Each record gives: clone size, J gene, D gene, V gene, CDR3 protein, CDR3 DNA. The D gene is left open where the match is weak. Clone sizes are given selectively: once, few, many, or a class where the clone is expanded.

-	TRBJ2-7	TRBD1	TRBV11-3	CASSLAGQGAFIYEQYF	TGTGCCAGCAGCTTAGCCGGACAGGGTGCGTTTATCTACGAGCAGTACTTC
once	TRBJ2-2	TRBD1	TRBV29-1	CSVTGTVNTGELFF	TGCAGCGTGACCGGGACAGTCAACACCGGGGAGCTGTTTTTT
-	TRBJ2-2	-	TRBV5-1	CASSASTGELFF	TGCGCCAGCAGCGCGAGCACCGGGGAGCTGTTTTTT
-	TRBJ2-5	-	TRBV14	CASSHTLRQSYQETQYF	TGTGCCAGCAGCCACACTCTCCGACAGTCCTACCAAGAGACCCAGTACTTC
-	TRBJ2-7	TRBD2	TRBV11-2	CASSFLAGEGLEQYF	TGTGCCAGCAGCTTTCTAGCGGGAGAGGGTCTCGAGCAGTACTTC
-	TRBJ1-4	-	TRBV21-1	CASSNLRGGETHEKLFF	TGTGCCAGCAGCAACCTCCGAGGGGGGGAAACTCATGAAAAACTGTTTTTT
-	TRBJ1-1	-	TRBV29-1	CSVIKWGDTEAFF	TGCAGCGTTATAAAGTGGGGAGACACTGAAGCTTTCTTT
-	TRBJ2-1	TRBD2	TRBV24-1	CATSGLAGENNEQFF	TGTGCCACCAGTGGACTAGCGGGCGAGAACAATGAGCAGTTCTTC
-	TRBJ1-5	TRBD1	TRBV5-1	CASSLETGGQPQHF	TGCGCCAGCAGCTTGGAAACAGGGGGCCAGCCCCAGCATTTT
-	TRBJ1-5	TRBD1	TRBV24-1	CATSERGQGAQPQHF	TGTGCCACCAGTGAGCGAGGACAGGGTGCTCAGCCCCAGCATTTT
-	TRBJ1-1	-	TRBV6-4	CASSERGSEAFF	TGTGCCAGCAGTGAACGGGGGAGTGAAGCTTTCTTT
-	TRBJ2-3	TRBD1	TRBV4-1	CASSQKQGAQDTQYF	TGCGCCAGCAGCCAAAAACAGGGGGCCCAAGATACGCAGTATTTT
-	TRBJ2-5	TRBD1	TRBV15	CATSSGQGAYGETQYF	TGTGCCACCAGCTCGGGACAGGGGGCGTACGGAGAGACCCAGTACTTC
once	TRBJ1-1	-	TRBV7-7	CASSLETNTEAFF	TGTGCTAGCAGCTTGGAGACGAACACTGAAGCTTTCTTT
few	TRBJ2-1	TRBD2	TRBV5-1	CASSVGTSGGTNEQFF	TGCGCCAGCAGCGTCGGGACTAGCGGGGGTACCAATGAGCAGTTCTTC
-	TRBJ1-5	-	TRBV7-2	CASSLDPGMINQPQHF	TGTGCCAGCAGCTTAGACCCAGGGATGATCAATCAGCCCCAGCATTTT
-	TRBJ2-5	TRBD1	TRBV27	CASSLSWGQGEETQYF	TGTGCCAGCAGTTTATCGTGGGGACAGGGCGAAGAGACCCAGTACTTC
-	TRBJ2-7	-	TRBV6-2/TRBV6-3	CASTPYPAQDYEQYF	TGTGCCAGCACCCCCTACCCCGCACAGGACTACGAGCAGTACTTC
-	TRBJ1-1	-	TRBV7-2	CASSSDRYTEAFF	TGTGCCAGCAGCTCAGACAGATACACTGAAGCTTTCTTT
once	TRBJ2-7	TRBD1	TRBV11-2	CASSPLRRQGVYEQYF	TGTGCCAGCAGCCCGCTACGACGGCAGGGGGTTTACGAGCAGTACTTC
-	TRBJ1-4	-	TRBV27	CASSFLGVGNEKLFF	TGTGCCAGCAGTTTTCTCGGGGTGGGGAATGAAAAACTGTTTTTT
-	TRBJ1-4	TRBD1	TRBV23-1	CASRVDRTCNNEKLFF	TGCGCCAGTAGGGTGGACAGGACCTGCAATAATGAAAAACTGTTTTTT
once	TRBJ2-1	TRBD2	TRBV5-4	CASSAGLTYNEQFF	TGTGCCAGCAGCGCGGGACTAACCTACAATGAGCAGTTCTTC
-	TRBJ2-5	TRBD1	TRBV9	CASSPGQTQETQYF	TGTGCCAGCAGCCCGGGACAGACACAAGAGACCCAGTACTTC
-	TRBJ2-3	TRBD1	TRBV27	CASGSTGGADTQYF	TGTGCCAGCGGTTCGACAGGGGGCGCAGATACGCAGTATTTT
-	TRBJ1-2	TRBD1	TRBV7-2	CASSMNRDRENGYTF	TGTGCCAGCAGCATGAACCGGGACAGGGAGAATGGCTACACCTTC
-	TRBJ2-3	-	TRBV2	CASSGWGFTDTQYF	TGTGCCAGCAGTGGGTGGGGCTTCACAGATACGCAGTATTTT
-	TRBJ1-3	-	TRBV19	CASRAGGPGNTIYF	TGTGCCAGTAGAGCCGGGGGACCTGGAAACACCATATATTTT
-	TRBJ1-5	-	TRBV7-9	CASSLADSYTQPQHF	TGTGCCAGCAGCTTAGCGGACAGTTACACTCAGCCCCAGCATTTT
-	TRBJ2-1	TRBD2	TRBV15	CATSRSSGTSGPYNEQFF	TGTGCCACCAGCAGAAGTTCCGGGACTAGCGGGCCCTACAATGAGCAGTTCTTC
-	TRBJ1-5	-	TRBV20-1	CSATLDQPQHF	TGCAGTGCCACCCTAGATCAGCCCCAGCATTTT
-	TRBJ1-1	-	TRBV10-3	CAIRGHPNTEAFF	TGTGCCATCAGGGGACACCCGAACACTGAAGCTTTCTTT
-	TRBJ2-7	-	TRBV11-2	CASSSNRVLEQYF	TGTGCCAGCAGCTCGAACAGGGTACTTGAGCAGTACTTC
-	TRBJ2-1	TRBD2	TRBV27	CASNLAGGYNEQFF	TGTGCCAGCAATCTAGCGGGAGGTTACAATGAGCAGTTCTTC
-	TRBJ1-3	-	TRBV5-1	CASSLAGTPRSGNTIYF	TGCGCCAGCAGCTTGGCCGGGACACCGCGCTCTGGAAACACCATATATTTT
-	TRBJ2-7	-	TRBV7-8	CASSPSGGPSYEQYF	TGTGCCAGCAGCCCATCTGGAGGGCCCTCCTACGAGCAGTACTTC